Below, 2 T cell receptor beta chains from the same sample are listed, as sequenced in a study of post-analysis software for immune sequencing data (dated by TCRdb to the mid-2010s). On the study overall, not on this receptor specifically: Patients showed significantly higher frequencies than controls for a handful of TRBV segments, among them TRBV5-6, TRBV5-1 and TRBV20-1.

These TCRs' antigens remain unknown. Receptor libraries were prepared by PCR. The run used an Illumina HiSeq 2500. To reduce PCR and sequencing biases, unique molecular identifiers were built into the TCR beta cDNA libraries. TCRdb reran the public reads through fastp at Q25 and MiXCR, keeping productive beta chains. Every CDR3 protein is listed once, alongside the most common genes and DNA of its rows. Present in this sample are 820,000 or so distinct CDR3 sequences, 53% of which were seen just once. Jointly, the top ten make up about 4.5% of the sample. Sequenced input: blood. Receptors originate from a girl under 18 with multiple sclerosis.

The chain recombines TRBV29-1 with TRBJ2-2, with a weak D call TRBD2 (5 bases). Trimming cost V 3 bases and J 7 bases, with 15 bases left between them. The CDR3 has 14 residues. CDR1 and CDR2 (germline): SQVTM, ANQGSEA. CDR3 DNA sequence: TGCAGCGTTGAGGACTGGGTTCCAGGCGGGGAGCTGTTTTTT. Its protein is CSVEDWVPGGELFF.

V usage is TRBV4-1 and J usage is TRBJ2-3; 11 bases fit TRBD2. V lost 6 bases and J lost 8; bases outside the gene matches: 16. The CDR3 length is 17 residues. CDR1 and CDR2 (germline): MGHRA, YSYEKL. The CDR3, as DNA: TGCGCCAGCAGTCGATACACCGGGACTAGCGGACCTATTACGCAGTATTTT. Its translation: CASSRYTGTSGPITQYF.